This entry lists 32 T cell receptor beta chains sequenced from one sample in a study of blood T cells in healthy people across ages. Through a sample-barcoded 5' primer and a J-beta primer mix, a second PCR was run for roughly 6 to 12 cycles. TCRdb redid the calling of the 5' RACE reads with MiXCR, one entry per CDR3 protein. The sample consists of 1.4 million to 1.5 million distinct CDR3 sequences, roughly 40% of them appearing once. The material sequenced was blood. Receptors were obtained from a young woman in good health.

V is TRBV5-1 and J is TRBJ1-2; TRBD1 matches at 8 bases. Germline V gene lookup returns CDR1 SGHRS and CDR2 YFSETQ. This CDR3 has 15 amino acids. J gave up 3 bases and V 0 bases, and 4 bases lay outside the gene matches. CDR3 sequence: CASSLGTGIHYGYTF. The DNA of the CDR3 is TGCGCCAGCAGCTTGGGGACAGGGATACACTATGGCTACACCTTC.

The chain has TRBV28 and TRBJ2-1, with TRBD2 matching over 8 bases. CDR3 length: 14 residues. Trimming took 8 bases from V and 4 from J; bases not matched to a gene: 7. Germline loops: CDR1 MDHEN, CDR2 SYDVKM. The DNA for the CDR3 is TGTGCCAGCCTCGAGCGGGGGATTTACAATGAGCAGTTCTTC. It codes for CASLERGIYNEQFF.

This rearrangement joins TRBV6-4 to TRBJ1-6; 10 bases fit TRBD1. The trim removed 7 bases at V and 9 bases at J, leaving 9 bases unmatched. CDR3 length: 15 amino acids. Germline lookup yields CDR1 MRHNA and CDR2 SNTAGT. CDR3 in amino acids: CASKHGQGVCSPLHF. DNA for the CDR3: TGTGCCAGCAAACACGGACAGGGGGTTTGTTCACCCCTCCACTTT.

This clonotype has at least ten counts. The rearrangement links TRBV7-2 to TRBJ2-1; TRBD2 matches at 8 bases. The CDR3 loop spans 15 amino acids. The ends lost 1 base at V and 9 bases at J; junction bases unmatched: 8. CDR1 is SGHTA, CDR2 FQGNSA, per germline. For the CDR3, the DNA is TGTGCCAGCAGCTTAGTCGGGCGGGAGGTAGGTGAGCAGTTCTTC. It codes for CASSLVGREVGEQFF.

The DNA for the CDR3 is TGTGCCAGCAGCAATACCGGGGTCGCCAAGATCCGCACAGATACGCAGTATTTT. Protein product: CASSNTGVAKIRTDTQYF. The chain is built from TRBV13 and TRBJ2-3, with a weak D call TRBD2 (5 bases). The germline V gene encodes CDR1 PRHDT and CDR2 FYEKMQ (reference sequence). V shed 5 bases and J shed 1 base, with 22 bases lying between them. There are 18 residues in the CDR3.

The CDR3 protein is CASSSTGGFDSPLHF. DNA of the CDR3: TGTGCCAGCAGCTCAACGGGGGGATTTGATTCACCCCTCCACTTT. J is TRBJ1-6 and V is TRBV7-2; tentatively, D is TRBD1 (5 bases). Looked up from germline, CDR1 is SGHTA and CDR2 is FQGNSA. The CDR3 runs to 15 residues. Trimming stripped 4 bases from V and 8 bases from J, with 15 bases between.

In its sample, this clonotype was seen once. The chain couples TRBV3-1 to TRBJ2-1, with D possibly being TRBD1 or TRBD2 (5 bases each). V shed 1 base and J shed 13 bases, with 8 bases lying between them. The CDR3 covers 11 residues. Germline V lookup: CDR1 LGHDT, CDR2 YNNKEL (reference sequence). The CDR3 sequence: CASSQARDQFF. The CDR3 bases are TGTGCCAGCAGCCAAGCCCGGGACCAGTTCTTC.

This chain connects TRBV20-1 to TRBJ1-4, with TRBD1 identical over 7 bases. CDR1 is DFQATT and CDR2 is SNEGSKA in the germline V gene (reference sequence). The CDR3 extends over 13 amino acids. J was trimmed by 8 bases and V by 3 bases; bases with no gene match: 6. The CDR3 here is CSASTGVGEKLFF. The DNA of the CDR3 is TGCAGTGCTAGTACAGGGGTAGGCGAAAAACTGTTTTTT.

The rearrangement joins TRBV14 to TRBJ2-1; D gene ambiguous. The CDR3 loop spans 15 amino acids. The germline gives CDR1 SGHDN, CDR2 FVKESK. V was cut by 5 bases and J by 7 bases, with 18 bases left in between. CDR3 sequence: CASSLDPSLGNEQFF. The CDR3 region has the DNA TGTGCCAGCAGCTTGGACCCCTCCCTAGGGAATGAGCAGTTCTTC.

DNA for the CDR3: TGCGCCAGCACCCTGGCGGCAGGAGCTGAAGCTTTCTTT. This sequence encodes CASTLAAGAEAFF. This chain joins TRBV5-1 and TRBJ1-1, with D unclear. Germline-derived CDR1 and CDR2 are SGHRS and YFSETQ. The CDR3 spans 13 residues. The V gene lost 6 bases and the J gene lost 6 bases, with 15 bases spanning the gap.

The chain employs TRBV20-1 and TRBJ2-1; 8 bases are a match to TRBD2. The J segment lost 4 bases and the V segment lost 7 bases, leaving 9 bases of the junction unmatched. This CDR3 contains 14 residues. Per the germline V gene, CDR1 is DFQATT and CDR2 is SNEGSKA (reference sequence). CDR3 protein: CSVLAGTSYNEQFF. The CDR3 DNA reads as TGCAGTGTTCTTGCCGGGACTAGTTACAATGAGCAGTTCTTC.

CDR3 loop: CASSGRDSGGYTF. The CDR3 bases are TGTGCCAGCAGTGGAAGGGACAGTGGCGGCTACACCTTC. The chain carries TRBV25-1 and TRBJ1-2, with 7 bases aligning to TRBD1. This CDR3 comprises 13 residues. Germline V CDR1 and CDR2: MGHDK, SYGVNS. J gave up 8 bases and V 4 bases, and 7 bases lay outside the gene matches.

The V and J genes are TRBV2 and TRBJ2-2; D is uncertain. Germline values: CDR1 SNHLY, CDR2 FYNNEI. Deletions cut 6 bases from V and 6 bases from J, with 11 bases between. The CDR3 extends over 13 amino acids. CDR3 amino acids: CASRKPLPGELFF. The DNA of the CDR3 is TGTGCCAGCAGAAAGCCCCTTCCCGGGGAGCTGTTTTTT. The entire variable domain, with the rest obtained from reference TRBV2 and TRBJ2-2, is as follows: EPEVTQTPSHQVTQMGQEVILRCVPISNHLYFYWYRQILGQKVEFLVSFYNNEISEKSEIFDDQFSVERPDGSNFTLKIRSTKLEDSAMYFCASRKPLPGELFFGEGSRLTVL.

This clonotype was detected only a few times. For the CDR3, the DNA is TGTGCCAGCAGCGTAGTAGGTAGCGGGACCACCGGTGAGCAGTTCTTC. This codes for CASSVVGSGTTGEQFF. The rearrangement uses TRBV9 and TRBJ2-1; 8 nucleotides line up with TRBD2. Germline CDR1 and CDR2: SGDLS and YYNGEE. CDR3 length: 16 residues. J gave up 9 bases and V 0 bases, and 11 bases lay outside the gene matches.

The rearrangement links TRBV6-1 to TRBJ2-2; D is possibly TRBD1 or TRBD2 (5 bases each). Trimming shortened V by 6 bases and J by 3 bases, and 14 bases separated the two germline ends. This CDR3 has 15 residues. The V gene's germline CDR1 is MNHNS and CDR2 SASEGT. CDR3 protein: CASRSGQGDTGELFF. Written as DNA, the CDR3 is TGTGCCAGCAGGTCGGGGCAGGGAGACACCGGGGAGCTGTTTTTT.

This clonotype has just one count. The junction shows a germline mismatch at one end, possibly a read error. The J gene is TRBJ2-3, the V gene TRBV7-2; D uncertain. The germline CDR1 and CDR2 sequences are SGHTA and FQGNSA. CDR3 length equals 14 residues. The CDR3 loop is CASSFGDPTYTQYF. The CDR3 nucleotides are TGTGCCAGCAGCTTCGGCGATCCCACATATACGCAGTATTTT.

The chain is built from TRBV13 and TRBJ2-1; 11 bases map to TRBD2. Germline values: CDR1 PRHDT, CDR2 FYEKMQ (reference sequence). With V trimmed by 5 bases and J by 8 bases, 11 bases remained unmatched. The CDR3 consists of 16 residues. The CDR3 is CASSLRLAGTLDEQFF. CDR3 nucleotide sequence: TGTGCCAGCAGCCTGCGACTAGCGGGGACTTTGGATGAGCAGTTCTTC.

This clonotype turned up a few times. The chain employs TRBV15 and TRBJ2-4; a possible D gene is TRBD2 (6 bases). The V end lost 1 base, the J end lost 6 bases, and 10 bases lay between the germline ends. This CDR3 spans 14 amino acids. Germline lookup yields CDR1 LNHNV and CDR2 YYDKDF (reference sequence). The CDR3 reads CATSRGDSINIQYF. The CDR3 region has the DNA TGTGCCACCAGCAGAGGGGACTCCATAAACATTCAGTACTTC.

As for this clonotype: An end of the junction does not agree with germline; a read error may underlie this. J is TRBJ1-6 and V is TRBV5-1, with 9 bases matching TRBD1. Germline-derived CDR1 and CDR2 are SGHRS and YFSETQ. This CDR3 has 14 residues. The CDR3 region has the DNA TGCGCCAGCAGCTCCGGGACAGGGCCGCAACCCCCCCACTTT. Its translation: CASSSGTGPQPPHF.

The CDR3 region has the DNA TGTGCCAGCTCACCAAATTTATTCACTAGCGGCAGCACAGATACGCAGTATTTT. It is translated as CASSPNLFTSGSTDTQYF. The chain couples TRBV18 to TRBJ2-3; 8 bases line up with TRBD2. The germline CDR1 and CDR2 sequences are KGHSH and LQKENI. The CDR3 loop spans 18 amino acids. Trimming at V came to 2 bases and at J to 0 bases, leaving 10 bases not matched to a gene.

V usage is TRBV6-2 or TRBV6-3 and J usage is TRBJ1-5, with 9 nucleotides matching TRBD1. V lost 4 bases, J lost 3 bases, and 7 bases stayed unmatched. The CDR3 has 16 amino acids. Germline-derived CDR1 and CDR2 are MNHEY and SVGEGT. Here the CDR3 DNA reads TGTGCCAGCAGTTTAATAGGGACAGGGACCAATCAGCCCCAGCATTTT. Translating it yields CASSLIGTGTNQPQHF.

Only a few counts were recorded for this clonotype. The chain has TRBV27 and TRBJ2-7, with a tentative D call TRBD1 (6 bases). This CDR3 is built from 14 residues. Trimming pared 0 bases from V and 8 bases from J, leaving 14 bases between. Germline V gene data show CDR1 as MNHEY and CDR2 as SMNVEV (reference sequence). CDR3 coding DNA: TGTGCCAGCAGTTTATCCTCCAGGGGTGCTAAGCAGTACTTC. Protein sequence: CASSLSSRGAKQYF.

The CDR3 DNA is TGCGCCAGCAGCCGAATAGTCAGCACCGGGGAGCTGTTTTTT. Its translation: CASSRIVSTGELFF. This rearrangement joins TRBV4-1 to TRBJ2-2; D uncertain. CDR1 MGHRA and CDR2 YSYEKL come from the germline V gene. The CDR3 extends over 14 amino acids. V was clipped by 4 bases and J by 4 bases, with 10 bases between them.

The gene calls are TRBV15 and TRBJ2-2; D tentatively reads TRBD1 or TRBD2 (5 bases each). This CDR3 has 18 amino acids. CDR1 is LNHNV and CDR2 is YYDKDF in the germline V gene (reference sequence). Trimming cost V 5 bases and J 1 base, with 20 bases left between them. The CDR3 nucleotides read TGTGCCACCAGCCCCCAACCCGGGGCACTACTGAACACCGGGGAGCTGTTTTTT. Protein product: CATSPQPGALLNTGELFF. Drawing the rest from reference TRBV15 and TRBJ2-2, the complete variable domain is DAMVIQNPRYQVTQFGKPVTLSCSQTLNHNVMYWYQQKSSQAPKLLFHYYDKDFNNEADTPDNFQSRRPNTSFCFLDIRSPGLGDTAMYLCATSPQPGALLNTGELFFGEGSRLTVL.

This clonotype was seen at least ten times. The chain combines TRBV28 with TRBJ2-4; 8 bases align to TRBD1. CDR1 MDHEN and CDR2 SYDVKM come from the germline V gene. The CDR3 runs to 14 residues. V lost 5 bases, J lost 0 bases, and 0 bases stayed unmatched. The CDR3 spells CASSDRGAKNIQYF. The CDR3 region has the DNA TGTGCCAGCAGTGACAGGGGAGCCAAAAACATTCAGTACTTC.

The rearrangement joins TRBV2 to TRBJ1-5, with a weak D call TRBD1 (5 bases). The CDR3 covers 12 residues. The V end was cut by 0 bases, the J end by 13 bases, with 10 bases between. Germline V gene lookup returns CDR1 SNHLY and CDR2 FYNNEI. CDR3 region: CASSEAPGLQHF. DNA for the CDR3: TGTGCCAGCAGTGAAGCCCCGGGACTGCAGCATTTT.

The CDR3 protein is CASSLGSLENTEAFF. CDR3 coding DNA: TGTGCCAGCAGTTTAGGCTCCCTTGAGAACACTGAAGCTTTCTTT. The rearrangement uses TRBV27 and TRBJ1-1; D not certain. From germline, CDR1 is MNHEY and CDR2 SMNVEV (reference sequence). V gave up 2 bases and J gave up 1 base, with 11 bases separating them. The CDR3 spans 15 residues.

The rearrangement joins TRBV5-1 to TRBJ2-1; no definite D call. Trimming removed 0 bases at V and 12 bases at J, with 22 bases between. The germline gives CDR1 SGHRS, CDR2 YFSETQ. The CDR3 length is 16 residues. The CDR3 DNA reads TGCGCCAGCAGCTTGGCCATTACCGACTCTTACCCTCGGCAGTTCTTC. Translated, it gives CASSLAITDSYPRQFF.

The chain employs TRBV6-4 and TRBJ2-3; a possible D gene is TRBD1 (5 bases). The CDR3 runs to 14 residues. Between the trimmed V and J ends, which lost 2 bases and 3 bases, there was a span of 9 bases. Germline V lookup: CDR1 MRHNA, CDR2 SNTAGT. Here the CDR3 DNA reads TGTGCCAGCAGTGACAGGCCAGGGACAGATACGCAGTATTTT. Residues: CASSDRPGTDTQYF.

V gene TRBV6-5 combines with J gene TRBJ2-7; TRBD2 matches 7 bases. V was pared by 8 bases and J by 7 bases, with 11 bases of the junction left unmatched. Germline loops: CDR1 MNHEY, CDR2 SVGAGI. The CDR3 covers 13 residues. CDR3 sequence (DNA): TGTGCCAGCCATGGAGCGGGGTACAATGAGCAGTACTTC. Residues: CASHGAGYNEQYF.

This chain uses TRBV12-3 or TRBV12-4 with TRBJ1-5, with D unclear. The CDR3 runs 14 residues. Trimming removed 5 bases at V and 5 bases at J, with 13 bases between. The DNA of the CDR3 is TGTGCCAGCAGTCTCCGGACGGATCATCAGCCCCAGCATTTT. This codes for CASSLRTDHQPQHF.

The chain recombines TRBV4-2 with TRBJ2-5; D uncertain. The CDR3 is made up of 19 amino acids. V lost 0 bases and J lost 1, with 21 bases in between. CDR1 is LGHNA, CDR2 YNFKEQ, per germline. The CDR3 loop reads CASSQDWKPSAHIQETQYF. For the CDR3, the DNA is TGTGCCAGCAGCCAAGATTGGAAACCCAGCGCCCACATCCAAGAGACCCAGTACTTC.